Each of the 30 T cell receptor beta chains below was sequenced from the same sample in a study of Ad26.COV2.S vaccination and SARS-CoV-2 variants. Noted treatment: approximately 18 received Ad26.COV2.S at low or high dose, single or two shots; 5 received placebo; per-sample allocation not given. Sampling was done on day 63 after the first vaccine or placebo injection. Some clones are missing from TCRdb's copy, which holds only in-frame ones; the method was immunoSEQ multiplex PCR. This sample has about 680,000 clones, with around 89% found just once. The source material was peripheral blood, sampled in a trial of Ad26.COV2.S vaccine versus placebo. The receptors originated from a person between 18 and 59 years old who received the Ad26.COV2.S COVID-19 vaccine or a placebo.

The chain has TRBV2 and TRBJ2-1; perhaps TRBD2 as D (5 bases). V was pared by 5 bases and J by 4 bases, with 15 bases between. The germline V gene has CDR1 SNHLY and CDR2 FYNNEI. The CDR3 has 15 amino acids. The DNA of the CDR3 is TGTGCCAGCAGTCGAAGCGGAGAAACGTACAATGAGCAGTTCTTC. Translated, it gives CASSRSGETYNEQFF.

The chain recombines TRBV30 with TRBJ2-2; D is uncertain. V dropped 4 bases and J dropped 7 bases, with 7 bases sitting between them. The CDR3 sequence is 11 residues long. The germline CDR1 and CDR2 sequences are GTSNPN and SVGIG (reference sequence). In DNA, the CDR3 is TGTGCCTGGACCCTCGTCGGGGAGCTGTTTTTT. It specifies CAWTLVGELFF.

CDR3 coding DNA: TGTGCCAGCAGCTACTTCAGGCAGGGGCCCTATGGCTACACCTTC. Translating it yields CASSYFRQGPYGYTF. J is TRBJ1-2 and V is TRBV5-6; maybe TRBD1 (6 bases). The CDR3 is made up of 15 amino acids. CDR1 SGHDT and CDR2 YYEEEE come from the germline V gene. V lost 3 bases and J lost 4, with 16 bases in between.

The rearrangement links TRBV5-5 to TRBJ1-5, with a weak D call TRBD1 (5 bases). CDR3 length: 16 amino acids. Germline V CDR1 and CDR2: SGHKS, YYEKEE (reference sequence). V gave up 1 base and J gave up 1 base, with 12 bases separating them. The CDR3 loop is CASSLKGVWSNQPQHF. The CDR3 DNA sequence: TGTGCCAGCAGCTTGAAAGGGGTATGGAGCAATCAGCCCCAGCATTTT.

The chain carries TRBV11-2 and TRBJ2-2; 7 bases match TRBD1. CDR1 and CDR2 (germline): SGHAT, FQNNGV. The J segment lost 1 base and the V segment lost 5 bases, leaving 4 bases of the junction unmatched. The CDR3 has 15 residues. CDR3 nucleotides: TGTGCCAGCAGCCCGAACAGGGGGAACACCGGGGAGCTGTTTTTT. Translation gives CASSPNRGNTGELFF.

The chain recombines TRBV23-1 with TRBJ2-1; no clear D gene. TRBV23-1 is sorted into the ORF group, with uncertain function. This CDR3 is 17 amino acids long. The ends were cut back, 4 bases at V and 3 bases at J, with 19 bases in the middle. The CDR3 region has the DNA TGCGCCAGCAGTCCCGCCCAAGCCGCTAGGGTCTACAATGAGCAGTTCTTC. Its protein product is CASSPAQAARVYNEQFF.

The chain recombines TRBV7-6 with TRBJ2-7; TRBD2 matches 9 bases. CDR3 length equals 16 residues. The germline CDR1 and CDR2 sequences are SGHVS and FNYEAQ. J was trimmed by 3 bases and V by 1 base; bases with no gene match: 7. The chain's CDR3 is CASSLEASGVNYEQYF. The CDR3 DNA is TGTGCCAGCAGCTTAGAGGCTAGCGGGGTGAACTACGAGCAGTACTTC.

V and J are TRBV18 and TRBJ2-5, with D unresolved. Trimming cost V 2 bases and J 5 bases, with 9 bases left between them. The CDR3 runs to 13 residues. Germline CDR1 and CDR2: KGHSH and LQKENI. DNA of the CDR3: TGTGCCAGCTCACCAGTTCCTGGGGAGACCCAGTACTTC. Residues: CASSPVPGETQYF.

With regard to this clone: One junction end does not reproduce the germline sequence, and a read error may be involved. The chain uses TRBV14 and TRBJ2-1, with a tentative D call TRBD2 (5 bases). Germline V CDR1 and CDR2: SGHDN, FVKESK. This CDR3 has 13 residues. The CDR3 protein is CASSQDPAARGIF. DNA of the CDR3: TGTGCCAGCAGCCAAGATCCAGCGGCAAGAGGAATCTTC. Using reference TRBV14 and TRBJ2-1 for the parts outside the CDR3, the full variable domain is EAGVTQFPSHSVIEKGQTVTLRCDPISGHDNLYWYRRVMGKEIKFLLHFVKESKQDESGMPNNRFLAERTGGTYSTLKVQPAELEDSGVYFCASSQDPAARGIFGPGTRLTVL.

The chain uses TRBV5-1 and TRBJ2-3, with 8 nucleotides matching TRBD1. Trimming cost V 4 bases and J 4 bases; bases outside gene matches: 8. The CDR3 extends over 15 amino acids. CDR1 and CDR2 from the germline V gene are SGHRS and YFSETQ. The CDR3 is CASSVGQGYADTQYF. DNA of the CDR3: TGCGCCAGCAGCGTTGGACAGGGATACGCAGATACGCAGTATTTT. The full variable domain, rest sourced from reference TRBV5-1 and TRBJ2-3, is KAGVTQTPRYLIKTRGQQVTLSCSPISGHRSVSWYQQTPGQGLQFLFEYFSETQRNKGNFPGRFSGRQFSNSRSEMNVSTLELGDSALYLCASSVGQGYADTQYFGPGTRLTVL.

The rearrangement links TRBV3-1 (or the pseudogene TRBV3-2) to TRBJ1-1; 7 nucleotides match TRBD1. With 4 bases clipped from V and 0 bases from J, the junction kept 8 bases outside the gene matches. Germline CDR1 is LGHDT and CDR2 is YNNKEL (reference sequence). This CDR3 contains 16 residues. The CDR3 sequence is CASSRTTGMMNTEAFF. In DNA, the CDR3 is TGTGCCAGCAGCCGGACGACAGGGATGATGAACACTGAAGCTTTCTTT.

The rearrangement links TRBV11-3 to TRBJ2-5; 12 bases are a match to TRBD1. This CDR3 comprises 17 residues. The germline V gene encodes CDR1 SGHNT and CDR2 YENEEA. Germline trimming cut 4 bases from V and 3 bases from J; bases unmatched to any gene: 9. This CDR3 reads CASSYRGGQGAEETQYF. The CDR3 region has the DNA TGTGCCAGCAGCTACCGGGGGGGACAGGGGGCCGAAGAGACCCAGTACTTC. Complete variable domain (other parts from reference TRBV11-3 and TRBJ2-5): EAGVVQSPRYKIIEKKQPVAFWCNPISGHNTLYWYLQNLGQGPELLIRYENEEAVDDSQLPKDRFSAERLKGVDSTLKIQPAELGDSAVYLCASSYRGGQGAEETQYFGPGTRLLVL.

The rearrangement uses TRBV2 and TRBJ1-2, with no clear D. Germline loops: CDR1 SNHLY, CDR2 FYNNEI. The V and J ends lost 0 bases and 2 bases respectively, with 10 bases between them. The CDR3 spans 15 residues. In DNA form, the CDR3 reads TGTGCCAGCAGTGAAGCGCGGTTAGAGAACTATGGCTACACCTTC. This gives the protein CASSEARLENYGYTF.

CDR3 loop: CASSPIGLASYEQYF. The CDR3, as DNA: TGTGCCAGCTCACCAATCGGATTAGCCTCCTACGAGCAGTACTTC. V is TRBV18 and J is TRBJ2-7, with D unclear. The V and J ends lost 2 bases and 0 bases respectively, with 11 bases between them. Germline values: CDR1 KGHSH, CDR2 LQKENI. The CDR3 loop spans 15 amino acids.

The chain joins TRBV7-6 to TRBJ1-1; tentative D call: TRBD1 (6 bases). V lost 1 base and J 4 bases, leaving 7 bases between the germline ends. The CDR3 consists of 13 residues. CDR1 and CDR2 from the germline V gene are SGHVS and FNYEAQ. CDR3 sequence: CASSLGGPTEAFF. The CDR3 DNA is TGTGCCAGCAGCTTAGGGGGGCCCACTGAAGCTTTCTTT.

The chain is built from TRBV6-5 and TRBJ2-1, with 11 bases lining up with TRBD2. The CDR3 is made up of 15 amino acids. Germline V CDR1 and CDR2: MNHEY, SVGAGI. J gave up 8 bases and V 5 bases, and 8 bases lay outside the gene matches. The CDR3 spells CASSNRLLAGDEQFF. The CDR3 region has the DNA TGTGCCAGCAGTAACCGCTTACTAGCGGGGGATGAGCAGTTCTTC.

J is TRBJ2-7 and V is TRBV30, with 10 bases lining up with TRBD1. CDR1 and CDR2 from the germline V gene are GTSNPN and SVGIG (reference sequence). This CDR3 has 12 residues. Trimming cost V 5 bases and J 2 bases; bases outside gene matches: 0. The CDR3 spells CAWGQGAYEQYF. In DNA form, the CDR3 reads TGTGCCTGGGGACAGGGGGCCTACGAGCAGTACTTC.

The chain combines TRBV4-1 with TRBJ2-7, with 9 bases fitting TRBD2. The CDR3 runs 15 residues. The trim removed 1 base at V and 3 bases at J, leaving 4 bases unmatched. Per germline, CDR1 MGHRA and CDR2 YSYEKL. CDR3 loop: CASSQGLAGIYEQYF. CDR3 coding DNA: TGCGCCAGCAGCCAAGGTCTAGCGGGGATCTACGAGCAGTACTTC.

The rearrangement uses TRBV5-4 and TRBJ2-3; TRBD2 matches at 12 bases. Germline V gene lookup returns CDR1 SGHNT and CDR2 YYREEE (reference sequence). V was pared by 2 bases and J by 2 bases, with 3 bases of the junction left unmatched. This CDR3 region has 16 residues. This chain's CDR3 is CASSLRLAGVTDTQYF. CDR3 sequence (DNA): TGTGCCAGCAGCTTAAGACTAGCGGGGGTCACAGATACGCAGTATTTT.

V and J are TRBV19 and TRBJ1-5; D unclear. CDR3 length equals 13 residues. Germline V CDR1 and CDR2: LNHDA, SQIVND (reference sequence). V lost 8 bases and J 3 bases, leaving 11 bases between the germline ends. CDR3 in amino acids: CASSRSVNQPQHF. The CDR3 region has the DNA TGTGCCAGTTCCCGGTCAGTCAATCAGCCCCAGCATTTT. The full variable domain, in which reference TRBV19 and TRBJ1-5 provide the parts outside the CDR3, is DGGITQSPKYLFRKEGQNVTLSCEQNLNHDAMYWYRQDPGQGLRLIYYSQIVNDFQKGDIAEGYSVSREKKESFPLTVTSAQKNPTAFYLCASSRSVNQPQHFGDGTRLSIL.

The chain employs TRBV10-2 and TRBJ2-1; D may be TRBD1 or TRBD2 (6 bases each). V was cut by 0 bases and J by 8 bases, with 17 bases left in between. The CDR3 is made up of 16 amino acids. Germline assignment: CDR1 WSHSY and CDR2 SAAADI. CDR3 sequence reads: CASSESGGRGSDEQFF. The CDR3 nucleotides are TGCGCCAGCAGTGAGTCGGGAGGCAGGGGTTCTGATGAGCAGTTCTTC.

The CDR3 region has the DNA TGTGCCAGCAGCCCAAGACCAGGGACAACTAATGAAAAACTGTTTTTT. Encoded protein: CASSPRPGTTNEKLFF. The chain recombines TRBV5-5 with TRBJ1-4; D might be TRBD1 (5 bases). There are 16 residues in the CDR3. The V end lost 4 bases, the J end lost 0 bases, and 13 bases lay between the germline ends. Germline V gives CDR1 SGHKS, CDR2 YYEKEE (reference sequence).

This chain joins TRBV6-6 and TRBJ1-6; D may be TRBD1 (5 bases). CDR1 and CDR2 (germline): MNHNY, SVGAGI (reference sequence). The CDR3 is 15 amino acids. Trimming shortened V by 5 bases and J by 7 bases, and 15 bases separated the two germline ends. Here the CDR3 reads CASSDYQGTNSPLHF. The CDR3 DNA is TGTGCCAGCAGTGACTATCAGGGTACCAATTCACCCCTCCACTTT.

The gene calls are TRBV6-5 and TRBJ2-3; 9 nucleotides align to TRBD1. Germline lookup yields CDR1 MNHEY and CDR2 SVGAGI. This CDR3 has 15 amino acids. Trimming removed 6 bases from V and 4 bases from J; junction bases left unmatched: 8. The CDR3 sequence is CASRQSGTGSDTQYF. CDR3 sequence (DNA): TGTGCCAGCAGGCAATCCGGGACAGGGTCAGATACGCAGTATTTT.

The CDR3 DNA reads TGCGCCAGCAGTATAGCCAGCTCTGGAAACACCATATATTTT. This translates into CASSIASSGNTIYF. V and J are TRBV10-1 and TRBJ1-3, with unresolved D. V was clipped by 5 bases and J by 0 bases, with 8 bases between them. The CDR3 totals 14 residues. The germline V gene encodes CDR1 WNHNN and CDR2 SYGVQD (reference sequence).

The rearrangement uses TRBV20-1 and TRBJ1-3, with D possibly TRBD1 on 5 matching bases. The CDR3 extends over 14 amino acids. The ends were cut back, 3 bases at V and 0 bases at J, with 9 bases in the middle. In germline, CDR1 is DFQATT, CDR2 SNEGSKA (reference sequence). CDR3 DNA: TGCAGTGCTAGTGAGGGGAGCTCTGGAAACACCATATATTTT. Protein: CSASEGSSGNTIYF.

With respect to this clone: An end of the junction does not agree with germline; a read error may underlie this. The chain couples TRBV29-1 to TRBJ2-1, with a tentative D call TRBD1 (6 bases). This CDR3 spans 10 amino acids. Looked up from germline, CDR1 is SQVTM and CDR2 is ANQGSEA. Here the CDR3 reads CSVDQGQGVF. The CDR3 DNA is TGCAGCGTTGATCAGGGGCAAGGGGTCTTC.

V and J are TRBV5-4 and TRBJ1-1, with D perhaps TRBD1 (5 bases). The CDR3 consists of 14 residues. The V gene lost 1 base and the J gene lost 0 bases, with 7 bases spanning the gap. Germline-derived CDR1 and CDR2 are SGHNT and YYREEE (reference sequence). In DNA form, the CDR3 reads TGTGCCAGCAGCTTGAACAGGTTGAACACTGAAGCTTTCTTT. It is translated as CASSLNRLNTEAFF.

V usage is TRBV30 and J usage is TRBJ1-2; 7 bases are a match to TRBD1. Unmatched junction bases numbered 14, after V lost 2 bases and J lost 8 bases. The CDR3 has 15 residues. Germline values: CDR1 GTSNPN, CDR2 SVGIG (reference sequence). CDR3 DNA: TGTGCCTGGAGTAGGGGGACAGACCTTAGATGGGGCTACACCTTC. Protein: CAWSRGTDLRWGYTF.

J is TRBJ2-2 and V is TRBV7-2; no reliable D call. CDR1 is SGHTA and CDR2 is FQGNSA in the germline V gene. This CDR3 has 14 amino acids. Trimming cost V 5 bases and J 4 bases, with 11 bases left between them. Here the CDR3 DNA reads TGTGCCAGCAGCAGCTATAGGCTCACCGGGGAGCTGTTTTTT. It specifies CASSSYRLTGELFF.